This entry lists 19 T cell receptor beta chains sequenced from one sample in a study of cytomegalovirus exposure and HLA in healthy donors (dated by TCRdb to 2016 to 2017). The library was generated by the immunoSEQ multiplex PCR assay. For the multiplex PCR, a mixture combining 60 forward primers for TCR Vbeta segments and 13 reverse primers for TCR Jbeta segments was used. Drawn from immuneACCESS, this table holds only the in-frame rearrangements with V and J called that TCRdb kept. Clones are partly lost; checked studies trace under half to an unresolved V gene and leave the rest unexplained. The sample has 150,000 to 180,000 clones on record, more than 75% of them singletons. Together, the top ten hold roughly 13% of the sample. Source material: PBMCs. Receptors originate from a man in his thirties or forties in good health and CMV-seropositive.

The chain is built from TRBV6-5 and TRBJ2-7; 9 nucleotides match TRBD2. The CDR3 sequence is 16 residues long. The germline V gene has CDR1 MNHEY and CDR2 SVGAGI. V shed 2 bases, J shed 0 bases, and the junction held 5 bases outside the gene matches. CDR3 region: CASSYTLGLASYEQYF. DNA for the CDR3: TGTGCCAGCAGTTACACCTTGGGACTAGCCTCCTACGAGCAGTACTTC.

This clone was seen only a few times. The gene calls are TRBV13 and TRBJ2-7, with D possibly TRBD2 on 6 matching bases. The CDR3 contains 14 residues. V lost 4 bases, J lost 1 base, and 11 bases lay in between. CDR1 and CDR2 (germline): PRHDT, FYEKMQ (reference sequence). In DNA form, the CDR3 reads TGTGCCAGCAGCTCCAATGGACTATCCTACGAGCAGTACTTC. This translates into CASSSNGLSYEQYF.

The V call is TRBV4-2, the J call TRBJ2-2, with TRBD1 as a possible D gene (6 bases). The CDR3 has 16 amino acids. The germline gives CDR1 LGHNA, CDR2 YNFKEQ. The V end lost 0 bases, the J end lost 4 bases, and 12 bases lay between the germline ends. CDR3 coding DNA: TGTGCCAGCAGCCAAGACGGACAGACACGCACCGGGGAGCTGTTTTTT. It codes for CASSQDGQTRTGELFF.

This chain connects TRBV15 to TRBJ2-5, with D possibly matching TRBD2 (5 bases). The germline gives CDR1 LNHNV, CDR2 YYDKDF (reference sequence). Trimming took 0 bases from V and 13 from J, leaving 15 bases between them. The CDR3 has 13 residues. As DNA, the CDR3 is TGTGCCACCAGCAGAGATCAAGAGGGATTTCGGTACTTC. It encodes CATSRDQEGFRYF. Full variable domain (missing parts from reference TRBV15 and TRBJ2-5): DAMVIQNPRYQVTQFGKPVTLSCSQTLNHNVMYWYQQKSSQAPKLLFHYYDKDFNNEADTPDNFQSRRPNTSFCFLDIRSPGLGDTAMYLCATSRDQEGFRYFGPGTRLLVL.

CDR3 DNA: TGTGCCAGCAGTGGCCGGGACTGGCCCCCGGATACGCAGTATTTT. Protein sequence: CASSGRDWPPDTQYF. V usage is TRBV6-1 and J usage is TRBJ2-3; D possibly corresponds to TRBD2 (6 bases). The CDR3 sequence is 15 residues long. The V gene's germline CDR1 is MNHNS and CDR2 SASEGT. The V end lost 4 bases, the J end lost 6 bases, and 17 bases lay between the germline ends.

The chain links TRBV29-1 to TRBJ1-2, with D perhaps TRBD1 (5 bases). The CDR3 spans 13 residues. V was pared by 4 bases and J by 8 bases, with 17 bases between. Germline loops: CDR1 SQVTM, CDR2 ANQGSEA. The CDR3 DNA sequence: TGCAGCGTTGTCCCCACGGGGGATAGAGGCTACACCTTC. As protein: CSVVPTGDRGYTF.

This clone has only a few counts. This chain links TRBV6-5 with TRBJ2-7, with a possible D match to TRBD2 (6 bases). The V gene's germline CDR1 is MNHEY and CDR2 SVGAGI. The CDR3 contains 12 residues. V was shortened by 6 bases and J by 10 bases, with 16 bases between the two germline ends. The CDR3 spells CASRYPGLLQYF. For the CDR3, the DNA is TGTGCCAGCAGATACCCGGGACTGCTACAGTACTTC.

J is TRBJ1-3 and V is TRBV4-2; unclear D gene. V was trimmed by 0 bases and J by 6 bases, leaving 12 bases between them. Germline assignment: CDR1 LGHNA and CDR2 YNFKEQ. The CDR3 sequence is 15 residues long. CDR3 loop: CASSQDIQRQNTIYF. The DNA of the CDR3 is TGTGCCAGCAGCCAAGATATACAGAGACAAAACACCATATATTTT.

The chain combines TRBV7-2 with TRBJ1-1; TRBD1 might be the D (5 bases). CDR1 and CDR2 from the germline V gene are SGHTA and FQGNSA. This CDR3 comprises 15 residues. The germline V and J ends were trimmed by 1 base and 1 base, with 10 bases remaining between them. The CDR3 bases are TGTGCCAGCAGCTTAGAAGGGGAACCGAACACTGAAGCTTTCTTT. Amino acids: CASSLEGEPNTEAFF.

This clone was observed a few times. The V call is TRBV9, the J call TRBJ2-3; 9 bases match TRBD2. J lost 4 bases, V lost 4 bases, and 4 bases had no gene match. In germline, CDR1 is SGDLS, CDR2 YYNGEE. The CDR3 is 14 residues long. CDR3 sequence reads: CASSFSGSADTQYF. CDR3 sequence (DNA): TGTGCCAGCAGCTTTAGCGGGAGTGCAGATACGCAGTATTTT.

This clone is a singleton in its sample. CDR3 protein: CASSLVGKVPSGYEQYF. Written as DNA, the CDR3 is TGTGCCAGCAGCTTAGTAGGGAAGGTTCCTAGCGGGTACGAGCAGTACTTC. The genes are TRBV11-2 and TRBJ2-5, with TRBD2 matching over 8 bases. The J call could be wrong; TRBJ2-7 is a better fit for the DNA end. The CDR3 loop spans 17 amino acids. Germline loops: CDR1 SGHAT, CDR2 FQNNGV.

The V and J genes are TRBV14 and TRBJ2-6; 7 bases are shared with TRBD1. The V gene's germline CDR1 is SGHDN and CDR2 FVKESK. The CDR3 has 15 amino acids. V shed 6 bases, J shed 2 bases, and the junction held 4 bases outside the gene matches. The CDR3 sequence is CASRMTGTGANVLTF. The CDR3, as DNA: TGTGCCAGCAGGATGACAGGGACTGGGGCCAACGTCCTGACTTTC.

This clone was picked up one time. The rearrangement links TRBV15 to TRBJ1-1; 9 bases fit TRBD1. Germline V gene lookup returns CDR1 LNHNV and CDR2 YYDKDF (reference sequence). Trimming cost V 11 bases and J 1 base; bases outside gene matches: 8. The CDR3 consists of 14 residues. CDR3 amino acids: CAAKQGARNTEAFF. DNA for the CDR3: TGTGCCGCAAAACAGGGGGCAAGGAACACTGAAGCTTTCTTT.

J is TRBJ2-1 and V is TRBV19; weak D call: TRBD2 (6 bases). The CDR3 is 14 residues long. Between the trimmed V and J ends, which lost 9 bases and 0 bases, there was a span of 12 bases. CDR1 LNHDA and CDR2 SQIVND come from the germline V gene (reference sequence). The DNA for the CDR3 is TGTGCCAGCTCGGCGGGAAGCTCCTACAATGAGCAGTTCTTC. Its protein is CASSAGSSYNEQFF.

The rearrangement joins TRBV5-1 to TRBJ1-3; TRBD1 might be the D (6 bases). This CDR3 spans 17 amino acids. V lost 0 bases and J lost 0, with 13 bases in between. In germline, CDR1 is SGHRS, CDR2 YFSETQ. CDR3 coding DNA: TGCGCCAGCAGCTTGGCCCCGGACAGTTTCTCTGGAAACACCATATATTTT. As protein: CASSLAPDSFSGNTIYF.

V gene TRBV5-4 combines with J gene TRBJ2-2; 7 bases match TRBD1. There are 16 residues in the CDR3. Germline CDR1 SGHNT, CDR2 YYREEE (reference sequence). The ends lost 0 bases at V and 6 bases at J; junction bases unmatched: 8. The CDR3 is CASSLVGQPLPGELFF. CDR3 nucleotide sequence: TGTGCCAGCAGCTTGGTGGGACAGCCGCTGCCCGGGGAGCTGTTTTTT. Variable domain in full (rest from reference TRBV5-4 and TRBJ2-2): ETGVTQSPTHLIKTRGQQVTLRCSSQSGHNTVSWYQQALGQGPQFIFQYYREEENGRGNFPPRFSGLQFPNYSSELNVNALELDDSALYLCASSLVGQPLPGELFFGEGSRLTVL.

The CDR3: CSVRTGLGEQYF. The CDR3 nucleotides read TGCAGCGTTAGGACAGGCCTTGGCGAGCAGTACTTC. The rearrangement joins TRBV29-1 to TRBJ2-5; 7 nucleotides align to TRBD1. The assigned J gene may be wrong: the sequence end matches TRBJ2-7 better. Germline V lookup: CDR1 SQVTM, CDR2 ANQGSEA. The CDR3 runs to 12 residues.

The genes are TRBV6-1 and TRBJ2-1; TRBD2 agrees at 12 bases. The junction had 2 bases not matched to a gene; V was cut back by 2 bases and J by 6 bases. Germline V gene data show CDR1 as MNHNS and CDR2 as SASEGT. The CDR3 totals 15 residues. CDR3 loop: CASSEQTSGSNEQFF. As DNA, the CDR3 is TGTGCCAGCAGTGAACAGACTAGCGGGAGCAATGAGCAGTTCTTC.

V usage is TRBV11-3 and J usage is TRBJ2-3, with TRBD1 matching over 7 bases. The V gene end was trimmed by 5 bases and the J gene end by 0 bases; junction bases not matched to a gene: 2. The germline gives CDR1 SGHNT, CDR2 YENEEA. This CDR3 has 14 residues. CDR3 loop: CASSPTGSTDTQYF. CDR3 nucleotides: TGTGCCAGCAGCCCGACAGGGAGCACAGATACGCAGTATTTT.